A selection of T cell receptor beta chains follows, all from one sample in a study of cytomegalovirus exposure and HLA in healthy donors. TCRdb keeps only in-frame clones here, not all; method: immunoSEQ multiplex PCR. The sample lists tens of thousands of clones; roughly 90% were seen once. The sequencing sample was made of PBMCs. The source is a woman aged 18-29 years in good health and CMV-seronegative. The CDR3 runs from the conserved cysteine through the conserved F or W. D genes are given only for firm matches. Clone size is not always given. Where it is, it says once, few, many or a class for expanded clones.

TRBV5-1	-	15	TRBJ2-1	TRBD1	CASSRGQGHYNEQFF
TRBV2	-	13	TRBJ2-1	-	CASSEGGRDEQFF
TRBV29-1	few	15	TRBJ2-1	TRBD2	CSGGNRLAEYNEQFF
TRBV27	-	15	TRBJ1-4	TRBD1	CASSLIRQGGEKLFF
TRBV5-1	-	17	TRBJ2-5	TRBD2	CASSYPGLAGIRETQYF
TRBV18	once	16	TRBJ2-1	TRBD1	CASSRQQGNGYNEQFF
TRBV28	-	14	TRBJ1-2	TRBD1	CASGYRQGAGGYTF
TRBV7-9	-	16	TRBJ1-5	TRBD1	CASSSDMGQGVEPQHF
TRBV29-1	-	12	TRBJ2-3	-	CSVFKELDTQYF
TRBV7-2	few	14	TRBJ2-7	TRBD2	CASSPTGLANEQYF
TRBV28	-	15	TRBJ2-2	TRBD1	CASSLRGLNTGELFF
TRBV30	-	14	TRBJ1-5	TRBD1	CAWSEGAEGQPQHF
TRBV5-1	-	14	TRBJ2-5	TRBD2	CASSSIAGQETQYF
TRBV14	-	15	TRBJ2-7	-	CASSQEGAWGYEQYF
TRBV18	-	17	TRBJ2-6	-	CASSPGAGYSGANVLTF
TRBV4-3	-	14	TRBJ1-1	-	CASSPSWEATEAFF
TRBV7-3	-	18	-	TRBD2	CASSLRPQGLANTGELFF
TRBV9	-	14	TRBJ1-3	-	CASSVAVETNTIYF
TRBV9	-	17	TRBJ2-2	-	CASSAPRWEGDTGELFF
TRBV6-1	-	14	TRBJ2-3	TRBD1	CASSDRTGADTQYF
TRBV19	-	14	TRBJ2-7	TRBD2	CASSGSGGRDEQYF
TRBV4-2	-	17	TRBJ1-4	-	CASSQAYRETVNEKLFF
TRBV5-1	-	11	TRBJ2-1	-	CASSVNNEQFF
TRBV18	-	15	TRBJ2-7	TRBD1	CASSPAGTGVYEQYF
TRBV19	-	17	TRBJ2-1	-	CASSIMVVASYDNEQFF
TRBV4-2	-	17	TRBJ2-3	TRBD2	CASSPGWASGASDTQYF
TRBV7-9	-	11	TRBJ1-1	TRBD1	CSSSRQGEAFF
TRBV6-5	-	12	TRBJ2-7	-	CASRDRAYEQYF
TRBV10-2	-	14	TRBJ2-3	-	CASSEGGFTDTQYF
TRBV28	few	17	TRBJ1-5	-	CASSPIDGPPGNQPQHF
TRBV5-1	-	15	TRBJ2-3	-	CASSLDSRGTDTQYF
TRBV4-1	-	17	TRBJ2-1	TRBD1	CASSSHLGQGFYNEQFF
TRBV29-1	-	12	TRBJ1-2	TRBD1	CSVRTGRDGYTF
TRBV7-8	-	14	TRBJ1-2	-	CASSLSGEWRGYTF
TRBV11-2	once	17	TRBJ2-7	TRBD1	CASSPRAETGFSYEQYF
TRBV4-3	-	15	TRBJ2-3	-	CASSQVDSDTDTQYF
TRBV7-2	once	12	TRBJ1-1	-	CASSLALQVAFF
TRBV27	-	13	TRBJ1-5	-	CASSLGQNQPQHF
TRBV13	-	15	TRBJ2-7	TRBD1	CASSLDGTGTNEQYF
TRBV28	-	15	TRBJ1-1	TRBD1	CASSLPRQGNTEAFF
TRBV6-5	-	16	TRBJ2-7	TRBD2	CASSYTGTSGTYEQYF